These 8 T cell receptor beta chains originate from one sample sequenced in a study of radiotherapy plus CTLA-4 blockade in lung cancer. Clones were sequenced by immunoSEQ multiplex PCR, and TCRdb holds only the in-frame ones, with some missing. The repertoire consists of roughly 90,000 clones, with around nine tenths occurring once and the leading ten covering 4.9%. Sequences were derived from peripheral blood, sampled from a patient treated with radiotherapy plus ipilimumab. These receptors came from a human donor with non-small cell lung cancer that progressed on radiotherapy plus ipilimumab.

V usage is TRBV5-1 and J usage is TRBJ2-3, with D possibly being TRBD1 or TRBD2 (5 bases each). The V and J ends lost 0 bases and 5 bases respectively, with 10 bases between them. The CDR3 sequence is 14 residues long. Germline values: CDR1 SGHRS, CDR2 YFSETQ. Here the CDR3 DNA reads TGCGCCAGCAGCTTGGGGTTGGGGGAAGATACGCAGTATTTT. It codes for CASSLGLGEDTQYF.

This rearrangement joins TRBV15 to TRBJ2-7; 7 positions agree with TRBD2. Trimming cost V 3 bases and J 4 bases; bases outside gene matches: 9. This CDR3 contains 15 residues. Per germline, CDR1 LNHNV and CDR2 YYDKDF (reference sequence). The CDR3 bases are TGTGCCACCAGCAGCACGGGAGGTTCCCGGTACGAGCAGTACTTC. It is translated as CATSSTGGSRYEQYF.

J is TRBJ1-1 and V is TRBV5-1, with D perhaps matching TRBD1 (6 bases). The ends were cut back, 5 bases at V and 2 bases at J, with 10 bases in the middle. This CDR3 is built from 13 residues. Per germline, CDR1 SGHRS and CDR2 YFSETQ. The CDR3 loop reads CASRTGHNTEAFF. In DNA form, the CDR3 reads TGCGCCAGCAGAACAGGGCACAACACTGAAGCTTTCTTT.

This chain links TRBV7-9 with TRBJ2-7, with 12 positions matching TRBD2. CDR1 is SEHNR, CDR2 FQNEAQ, per germline (reference sequence). V dropped 2 bases and J dropped 6; count of bases not matched to a gene: 11. This CDR3 is 17 amino acids long. The CDR3 DNA is TGTGCCAGCAGCTTACCTTCAGGGACTAGCGGGCTTTCCGAGCAGTACTTC. This gives the protein CASSLPSGTSGLSEQYF.

V and J are TRBV11-2 and TRBJ2-1; D possibly uses TRBD1 or TRBD2 (5 bases each). V lost 4 bases, J lost 13 bases, and 14 bases lay in between. The CDR3 extends over 12 amino acids. The germline V gene has CDR1 SGHAT and CDR2 FQNNGV. Written as DNA, the CDR3 is TGTGCCAGCAGCTCGGGGACCTCTCGTCAGTTCTTC. Encoded protein: CASSSGTSRQFF.

This clone was seen a single time. The DNA of the CDR3 is TGTGCCAGCAGCTTAATTTACAAGACAGGATCTAGCAATCAGCCCCAGCATTTT. It is translated as CASSLIYKTGSSNQPQHF. The genes are TRBV7-3 and TRBJ1-5; possible D gene TRBD1, 6 bases. Trimming took off 1 base at V and 0 bases at J, with 16 bases between the two ends. Germline CDR1 reads SGHTA; CDR2 reads FQGTGA. CDR3 size: 18 residues.

V usage is TRBV6-1 and J usage is TRBJ2-7; 9 nucleotides match TRBD1. This CDR3 is built from 17 residues. With V trimmed by 4 bases and J by 3 bases, 13 bases remained unmatched. Germline V lookup: CDR1 MNHNS, CDR2 SASEGT. The CDR3 DNA is TGTGCCAGCAGTGCTGCCCGTCTCGGGACAGGGTTCTACGAGCAGTACTTC. It codes for CASSAARLGTGFYEQYF.

In this sample, this clone turned up once. The chain combines TRBV2 with TRBJ1-1, with D possibly TRBD1 on 5 matching bases. Germline lookup yields CDR1 SNHLY and CDR2 FYNNEI. The germline V and J ends were trimmed by 8 bases and 6 bases, with 7 bases remaining between them. The CDR3 extends over 10 amino acids. The CDR3 DNA reads as TGTGCCAGCCGGGGGTCTGAAGCTTTCTTT. Translation gives CASRGSEAFF. Looking up the rest from reference TRBV2 and TRBJ1-1 gives the full variable domain: EPEVTQTPSHQVTQMGQEVILRCVPISNHLYFYWYRQILGQKVEFLVSFYNNEISEKSEIFDDQFSVERPDGSNFTLKIRSTKLEDSAMYFCASRGSEAFFGQGTRLTVV.